This TCR beta chain appears in the sequencing data of a study of CD8 T cells in ankylosing spondylitis (dated by TCRdb to 2017 to 2019). In terms of the full investigation: T cell receptor beta repertoires were profiled in healthy donors and ankylosing spondylitis patients so that disease-linked TCR variants could be found. In total, the full study cohort was made up of some 110 healthy donors and about two dozen ankylosing spondylitis patients. Peripheral blood was sampled, and synovial fluid was additionally collected from ankylosing spondylitis patients. Overall study results and their limits: The disease-linked clones were reported to be significantly enriched in matched synovial fluid samples from ankylosing spondylitis patients. Some motif variants were previously reported in synovial fluid and blood of reactive arthritis patients, suggesting common disease-initiation mechanisms. A TCR beta motif of 7 or 8 highly homologous amino acid variants appeared characteristic of blood from ankylosing spondylitis patients. The disease-linked clones had a CD8+ phenotype and were found at relatively low frequencies in peripheral blood.

A remark on this clonotype: Its antigen is unknown. No base qualities exist here, and no much larger clone lies one base off it.

Sequenced on an Illumina HiSeq 2500. Quantitative 5'-RACE with molecular barcodes was the method used to prepare the TCR beta libraries. The original pipeline was this. A new computational method, built on a probabilistic model of VDJ rearrangement, was used to identify disease-linked TCR variants. TCRdb reprocessed the public reads (quality trimming at Q25 with fastp, clone calling with MiXCR) and kept in-frame beta chains. For every CDR3 protein sequence, its rows merge into one entry that carries the most common genes and DNA. In this record, the V and J calls reflect TCRdb's handling and not the investigators' own analysis. A total of some 840,000 distinct CDR3 sequences appear in this sample, about 11% of them only once. 0.51% of the sample is taken by the ten largest. Trimming leaves V shorter by 3 bases and J shorter by 3 bases, with the junction holding 3 bases beyond the gene matches. CDR1 LGHNA and CDR2 YSLEER are derived from the germline V gene. The CDR3 holds 15 amino acids from the cysteine to the phenylalanine. Just CDR3 DNA is preserved here, 45 bases in frame from base 1.

Sequencing input: blood, either unsorted or a sorted T cell fraction (not recorded which). The sequence links TRBV4-3 to TRBJ2-7, with TRBD2 matching 12 junction bases. This receptor was obtained from a male donor with ankylosing spondylitis. The nucleotides are TGCGCCAGCAGCCAGACGACTAGCGGGAGCTACGAGCAGTACTTC. This sequence encodes CASSQTTSGSYEQYF.